This is a list of T cell receptor beta chains from one sample in a study. From the RT-PCR reads, TCRdb called clonotypes with MiXCR, one entry per CDR3 protein. The sample has 650,000 to 800,000 distinct CDR3 sequences, about 14% seen once. The sample consisted of memory CD4+ T cells from blood. These receptors came from a female donor in good health, serving as a healthy control. Both conserved end residues are part of each CDR3. D genes are given only for firm matches. Size is omitted from some rows. Given values are once, few, many or a class for expanded clones.

D: NA
V: TRBV7-2
J: TRBJ1-5
size: few
CDR3: CASSLYREQPQHF
DNA: TGTGCCAGCAGCTTATACAGGGAACAGCCCCAGCATTTT

D: NA
V: TRBV6-6
J: TRBJ2-7
size: many
CDR3: CASRGGSLEQYF
DNA: TGTGCCAGCAGGGGGGGCTCTCTCGAGCAGTACTTC

D: NA
V: TRBV29-1
J: TRBJ2-7
size: many
CDR3: CSVLLVEQYF
DNA: TGCAGCGTTCTACTAGTTGAGCAGTACTTC

D: NA
V: TRBV7-2
J: TRBJ2-4
size: few
CDR3: CASTLLTGKNIQYF
DNA: TGTGCCAGCACACTCCTCACAGGGAAAAACATTCAGTACTTC

D: NA
V: TRBV28
J: TRBJ2-7
size: few
CDR3: CASSSGPAKHYEQYF
DNA: TGTGCCAGCAGCTCCGGACCGGCAAAACACTACGAGCAGTACTTC

D: TRBD1
V: TRBV20-1
J: TRBJ2-3
size: NA
CDR3: CSARGQTFSTDTQYF
DNA: TGCAGTGCTAGGGGACAGACGTTTAGCACAGATACGCAGTATTTT

D: TRBD2
V: TRBV27
J: TRBJ2-1
size: NA
CDR3: CASMPSGRGRDRYEQFF
DNA: TGTGCCAGCATGCCCAGCGGGAGGGGCCGGGACAGGTATGAGCAGTTCTTC

D: NA
V: TRBV4-2
J: TRBJ1-1
size: many
CDR3: CASSQMGQNTEAFF
DNA: TGTGCCAGCAGCCAAATGGGGCAGAACACTGAAGCTTTCTTT

D: TRBD2
V: TRBV4-3
J: TRBJ2-3
size: NA
CDR3: CASRPGTSATDTQYF
DNA: TGCGCCAGCAGGCCGGGGACTAGCGCCACAGATACGCAGTATTTT

D: TRBD2
V: TRBV9
J: TRBJ2-3
size: NA
CDR3: CASSGVTSGYTDTQYF
DNA: TGTGCCAGCAGCGGCGTGACTAGCGGATACACAGATACGCAGTATTTT